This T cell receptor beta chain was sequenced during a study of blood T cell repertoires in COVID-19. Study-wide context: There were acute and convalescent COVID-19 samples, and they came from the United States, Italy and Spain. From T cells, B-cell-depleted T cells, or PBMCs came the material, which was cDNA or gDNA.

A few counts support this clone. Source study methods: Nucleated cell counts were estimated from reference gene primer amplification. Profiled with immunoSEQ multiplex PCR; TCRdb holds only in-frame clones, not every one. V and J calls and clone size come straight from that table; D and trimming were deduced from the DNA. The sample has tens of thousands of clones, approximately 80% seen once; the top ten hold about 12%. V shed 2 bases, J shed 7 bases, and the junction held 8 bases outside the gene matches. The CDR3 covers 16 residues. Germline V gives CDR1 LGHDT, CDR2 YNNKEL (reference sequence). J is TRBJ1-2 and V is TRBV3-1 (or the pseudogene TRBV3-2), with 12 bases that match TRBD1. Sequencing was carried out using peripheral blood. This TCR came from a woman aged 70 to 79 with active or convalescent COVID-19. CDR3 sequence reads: CASSQHRDRGQGGYTF. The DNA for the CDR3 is TGTGCCAGCAGCCAACACCGGGACAGGGGGCAGGGTGGCTACACCTTC.